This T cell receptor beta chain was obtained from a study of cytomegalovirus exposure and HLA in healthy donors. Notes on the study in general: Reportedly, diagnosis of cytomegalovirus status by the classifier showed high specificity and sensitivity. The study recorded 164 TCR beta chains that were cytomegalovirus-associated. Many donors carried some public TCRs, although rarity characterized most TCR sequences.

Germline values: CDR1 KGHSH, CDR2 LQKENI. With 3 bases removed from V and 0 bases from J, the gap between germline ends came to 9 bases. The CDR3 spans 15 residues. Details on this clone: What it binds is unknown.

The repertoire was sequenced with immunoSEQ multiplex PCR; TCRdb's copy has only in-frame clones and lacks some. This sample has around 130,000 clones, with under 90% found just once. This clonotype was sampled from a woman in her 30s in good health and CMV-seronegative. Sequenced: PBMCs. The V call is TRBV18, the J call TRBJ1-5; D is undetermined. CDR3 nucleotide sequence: TGTGCCAGCTCACCCCCTGGCGGTAGCAATCAGCCCCAGCATTTT. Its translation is CASSPPGGSNQPQHF. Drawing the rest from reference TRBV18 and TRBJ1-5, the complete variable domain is NAGVMQNPRHLVRRRGQEARLRCSPMKGHSHVYWYRQLPEEGLKFMVYLQKENIIDESGMPKERFSAEFPKEGPSILRIQQVVRGDSAAYFCASSPPGGSNQPQHFGDGTRLSIL.